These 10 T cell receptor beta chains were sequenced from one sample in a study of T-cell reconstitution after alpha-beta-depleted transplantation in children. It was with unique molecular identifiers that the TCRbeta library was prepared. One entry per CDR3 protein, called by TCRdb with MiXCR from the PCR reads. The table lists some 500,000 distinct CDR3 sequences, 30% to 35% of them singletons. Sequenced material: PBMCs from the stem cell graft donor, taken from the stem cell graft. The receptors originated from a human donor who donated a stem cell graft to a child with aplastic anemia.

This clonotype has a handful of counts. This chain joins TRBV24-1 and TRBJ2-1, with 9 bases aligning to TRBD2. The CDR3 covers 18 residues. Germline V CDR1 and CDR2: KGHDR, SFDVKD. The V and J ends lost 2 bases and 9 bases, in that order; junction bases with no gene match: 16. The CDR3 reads CATSDWGLGSGSGREQFF. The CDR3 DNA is TGTGCCACCAGTGATTGGGGGCTAGGTAGCGGGAGTGGTCGTGAGCAGTTCTTC.

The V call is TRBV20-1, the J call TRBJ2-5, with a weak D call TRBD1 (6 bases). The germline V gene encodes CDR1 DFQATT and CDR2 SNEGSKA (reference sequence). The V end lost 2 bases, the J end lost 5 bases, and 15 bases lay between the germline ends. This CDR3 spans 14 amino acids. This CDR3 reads CSARFWGLRETQYF. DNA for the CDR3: TGCAGTGCTAGATTTTGGGGGCTCAGGGAGACCCAGTACTTC.

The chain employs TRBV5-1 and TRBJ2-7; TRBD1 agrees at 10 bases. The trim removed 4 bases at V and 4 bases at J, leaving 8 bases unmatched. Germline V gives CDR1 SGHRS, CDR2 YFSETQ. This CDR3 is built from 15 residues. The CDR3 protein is CASSAGQGILYEQYF. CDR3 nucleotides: TGCGCCAGCAGCGCGGGACAGGGGATCCTTTACGAGCAGTACTTC.

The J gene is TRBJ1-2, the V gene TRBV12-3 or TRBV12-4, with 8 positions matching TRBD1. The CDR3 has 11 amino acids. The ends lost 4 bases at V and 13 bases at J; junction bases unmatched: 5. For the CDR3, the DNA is TGTGCCAGCAGTTCCCACAGGGGGTTCACCTTC. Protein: CASSSHRGFTF.

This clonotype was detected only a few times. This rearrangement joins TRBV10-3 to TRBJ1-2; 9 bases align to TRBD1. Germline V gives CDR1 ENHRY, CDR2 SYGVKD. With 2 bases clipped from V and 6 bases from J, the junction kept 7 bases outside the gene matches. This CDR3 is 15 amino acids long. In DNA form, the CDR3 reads TGTGCCATCAGTGAGAGGGGACAGGGTATGGATGGCTACACCTTC. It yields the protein CAISERGQGMDGYTF.

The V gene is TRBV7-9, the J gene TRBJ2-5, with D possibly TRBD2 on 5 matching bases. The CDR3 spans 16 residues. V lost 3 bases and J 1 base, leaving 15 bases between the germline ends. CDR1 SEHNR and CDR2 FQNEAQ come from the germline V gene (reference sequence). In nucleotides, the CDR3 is TGTGCCAGCAGCTTTTCTGGGAGCGGCGCCCAAGAGACCCAGTACTTC. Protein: CASSFSGSGAQETQYF.

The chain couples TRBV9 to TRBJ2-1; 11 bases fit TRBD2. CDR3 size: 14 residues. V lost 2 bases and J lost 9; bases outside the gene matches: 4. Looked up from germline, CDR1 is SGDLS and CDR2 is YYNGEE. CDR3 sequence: CASSVTSGIVEQFF. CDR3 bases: TGTGCCAGCAGCGTGACTAGCGGGATCGTTGAGCAGTTCTTC. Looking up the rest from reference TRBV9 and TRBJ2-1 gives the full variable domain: DSGVTQTPKHLITATGQRVTLRCSPRSGDLSVYWYQQSLDQGLQFLIQYYNGEERAKGNILERFSAQQFPDLHSELNLSSLELGDSALYFCASSVTSGIVEQFFGPGTRLTVL.

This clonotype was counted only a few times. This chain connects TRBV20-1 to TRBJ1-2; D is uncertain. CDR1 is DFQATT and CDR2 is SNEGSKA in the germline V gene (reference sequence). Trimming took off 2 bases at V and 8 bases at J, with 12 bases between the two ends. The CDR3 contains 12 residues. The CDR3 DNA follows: TGCAGTGCTAGAAATTCTGGAAACGGCTACACCTTC. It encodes CSARNSGNGYTF.

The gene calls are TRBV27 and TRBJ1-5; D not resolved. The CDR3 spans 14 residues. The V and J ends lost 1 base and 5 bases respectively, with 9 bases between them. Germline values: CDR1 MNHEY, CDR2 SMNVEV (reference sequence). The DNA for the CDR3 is TGTGCCAGCAGTTTATACGGGAAGGATCAGCCCCAGCATTTT. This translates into CASSLYGKDQPQHF.

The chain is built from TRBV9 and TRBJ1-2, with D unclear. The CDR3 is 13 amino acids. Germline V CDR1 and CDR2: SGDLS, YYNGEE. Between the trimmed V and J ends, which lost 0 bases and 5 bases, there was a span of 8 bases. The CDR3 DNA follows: TGTGCCAGCAGCGTAGAGGCTACTTATGGCTACACCTTC. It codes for CASSVEATYGYTF.